The source of this T cell receptor (beta chain) is a study of CD8 T cells in Susac syndrome. General study results and limits: It was acknowledged by the study that relatively few individuals were included in its TCR sequencing and HLA analysis.

In blood CD8+ and CD4+ T cells, TCR beta underwent sequencing. Bulk CD8+ and CD4+ cells came from magnetic negative isolation; CD8+ TEMRA by FACS. It was with random hexamers that roughly 0.45 to 1 ug RNA was reverse transcribed. With immunoSEQ multiplex PCR, TCR beta CDR3 was amplified across 54 Vbeta and 13 Jbeta. One entry per CDR3 protein, called by TCRdb with MiXCR from the immunoSEQ multiplex PCR reads. The table has about 130,000 distinct CDR3 sequences, approximately 94% seen once. The germline V gene has CDR1 DFQATT and CDR2 SNEGSKA (reference sequence). The CDR3 has 13 residues. Trimming took 3 bases from V and 6 from J, leaving 12 bases between them. A note on this clonotype: Its antigen is undetermined.

The receptor was isolated from a human donor with multiple sclerosis. The chain carries TRBV20-1 and TRBJ2-1; the D gene is possibly TRBD1 (5 bases). The sequenced material came from CD4+ T cells from PBMCs. The CDR3: CSASGAGLNEQFF. The CDR3 DNA reads as TGCAGTGCTAGTGGTGCAGGGCTCAATGAGCAGTTCTTC.